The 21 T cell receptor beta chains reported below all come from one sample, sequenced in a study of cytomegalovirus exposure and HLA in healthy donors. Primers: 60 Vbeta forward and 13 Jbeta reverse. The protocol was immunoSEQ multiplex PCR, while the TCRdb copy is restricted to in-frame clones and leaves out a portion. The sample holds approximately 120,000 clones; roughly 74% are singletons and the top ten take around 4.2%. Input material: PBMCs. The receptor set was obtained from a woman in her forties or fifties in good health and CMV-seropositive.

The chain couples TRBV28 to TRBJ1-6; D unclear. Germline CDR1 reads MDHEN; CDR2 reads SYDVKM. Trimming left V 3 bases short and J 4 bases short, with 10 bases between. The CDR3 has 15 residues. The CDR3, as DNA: TGTGCCAGCAGTTTGAGTCAAGTTTATAATTCACCCCTCCACTTT. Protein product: CASSLSQVYNSPLHF.

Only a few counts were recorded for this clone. CDR3 DNA sequence: TGTGCCAGCAGCGTATTCGGGGTTACAGATACGCAGTATTTT. It encodes CASSVFGVTDTQYF. The rearrangement joins TRBV9 to TRBJ2-3, with D possibly matching TRBD2 (5 bases). The germline V and J ends were trimmed by 1 base and 3 bases, with 9 bases remaining between them. CDR1 SGDLS and CDR2 YYNGEE come from the germline V gene. The CDR3 covers 14 residues.

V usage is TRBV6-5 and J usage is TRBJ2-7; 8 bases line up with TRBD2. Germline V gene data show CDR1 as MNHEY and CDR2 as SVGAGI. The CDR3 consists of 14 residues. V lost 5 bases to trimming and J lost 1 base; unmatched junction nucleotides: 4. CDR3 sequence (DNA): TGTGCCAGCAGTCCGGGGGGGCCATCCTACGAGCAGTACTTC. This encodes CASSPGGPSYEQYF.

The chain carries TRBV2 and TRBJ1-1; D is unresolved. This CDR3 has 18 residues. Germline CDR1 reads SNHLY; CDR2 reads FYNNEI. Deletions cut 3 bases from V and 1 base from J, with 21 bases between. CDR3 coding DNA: TGTGCCAGCAGTGAGGGTCTGAGGAGTGCGTTCCCGAACACTGAAGCTTTCTTT. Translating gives CASSEGLRSAFPNTEAFF.

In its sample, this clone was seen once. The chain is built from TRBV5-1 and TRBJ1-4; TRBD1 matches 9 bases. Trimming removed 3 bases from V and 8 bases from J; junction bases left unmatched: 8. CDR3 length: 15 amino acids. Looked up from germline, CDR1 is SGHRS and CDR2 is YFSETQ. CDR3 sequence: CASSSWAGQGEKLFF. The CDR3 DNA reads TGCGCCAGCAGCTCGTGGGCAGGACAGGGGGAAAAACTGTTTTTT.

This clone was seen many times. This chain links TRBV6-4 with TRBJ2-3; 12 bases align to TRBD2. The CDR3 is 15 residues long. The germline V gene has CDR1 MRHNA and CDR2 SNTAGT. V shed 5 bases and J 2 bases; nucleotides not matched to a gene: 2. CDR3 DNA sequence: TGTGCCAGCAGTCTAGCGGGGGGGAACACAGATACGCAGTATTTT. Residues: CASSLAGGNTDTQYF.

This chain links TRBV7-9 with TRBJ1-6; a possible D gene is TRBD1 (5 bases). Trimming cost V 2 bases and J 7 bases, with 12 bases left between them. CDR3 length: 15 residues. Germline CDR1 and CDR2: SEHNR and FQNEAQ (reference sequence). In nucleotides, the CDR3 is TGTGCCAGCAGCTTACAGGGTTGGATCAATTCACCCCTCCACTTT. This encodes CASSLQGWINSPLHF. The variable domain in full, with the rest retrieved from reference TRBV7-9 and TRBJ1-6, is DTGVSQNPRHKITKRGQNVTFRCDPISEHNRLYWYRQTLGQGPEFLTYFQNEAQLEKSRLLSDRFSAERPKGSFSTLEIQRTEQGDSAMYLCASSLQGWINSPLHFGNGTRLTVT.

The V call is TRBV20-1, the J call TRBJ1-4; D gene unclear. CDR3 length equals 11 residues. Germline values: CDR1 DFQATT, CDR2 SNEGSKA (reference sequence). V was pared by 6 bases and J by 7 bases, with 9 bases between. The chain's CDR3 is CSAGSGEKLFF. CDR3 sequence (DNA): TGCAGTGCCGGATCGGGTGAAAAACTGTTTTTT.

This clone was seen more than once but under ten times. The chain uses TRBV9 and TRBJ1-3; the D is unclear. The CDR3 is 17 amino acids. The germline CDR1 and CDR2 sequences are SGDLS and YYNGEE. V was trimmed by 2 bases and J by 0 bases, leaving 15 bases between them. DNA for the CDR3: TGTGCCAGCAGCGTTGTTGACACGCCGTACTCTGGAAACACCATATATTTT. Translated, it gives CASSVVDTPYSGNTIYF.

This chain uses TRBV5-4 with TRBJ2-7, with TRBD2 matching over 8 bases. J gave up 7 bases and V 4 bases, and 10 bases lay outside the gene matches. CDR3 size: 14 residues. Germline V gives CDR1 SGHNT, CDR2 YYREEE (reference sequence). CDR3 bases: TGTGCCAGCAGCCCCGGGGGGGGCGGTTTTGAGCAGTACTTC. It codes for CASSPGGGGFEQYF.

Written as DNA, the CDR3 is TGTGCCAGCTCACCATCCACAGACTACAATGAGCAGTTCTTC. Translation: CASSPSTDYNEQFF. The chain uses TRBV18 and TRBJ2-1; D is uncertain. Germline loops: CDR1 KGHSH, CDR2 LQKENI. The CDR3 loop spans 14 amino acids. Trimming removed 2 bases at V and 3 bases at J, with 8 bases between.

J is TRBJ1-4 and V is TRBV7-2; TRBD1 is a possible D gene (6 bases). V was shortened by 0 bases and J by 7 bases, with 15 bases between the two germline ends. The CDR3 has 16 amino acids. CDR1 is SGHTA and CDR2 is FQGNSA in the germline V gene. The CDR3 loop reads CASSLAAGAVSEKLFF. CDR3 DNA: TGTGCCAGCAGCTTAGCTGCGGGGGCAGTGTCTGAAAAACTGTTTTTT.

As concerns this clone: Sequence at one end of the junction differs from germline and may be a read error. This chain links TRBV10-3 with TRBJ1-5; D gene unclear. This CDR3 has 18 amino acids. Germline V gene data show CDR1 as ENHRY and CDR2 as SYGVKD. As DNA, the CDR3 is TGTGCCATCAGTGAGTTGGCCAGAAGAGTCTATAGCAATCAGCCCCAGCACTTT. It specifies CAISELARRVYSNQPQHF.

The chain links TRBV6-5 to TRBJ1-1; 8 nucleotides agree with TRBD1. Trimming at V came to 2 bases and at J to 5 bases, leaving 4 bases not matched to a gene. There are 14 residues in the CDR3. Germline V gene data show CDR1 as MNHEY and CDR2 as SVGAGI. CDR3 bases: TGTGCCAGCAGTTACGGACAGGGCAGTACTGAAGCTTTCTTT. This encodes CASSYGQGSTEAFF.

The CDR3 is CASSVGIGGLQETQYF. CDR3 nucleotide sequence: TGTGCCAGCAGCGTAGGAATAGGGGGATTGCAAGAGACCCAGTACTTC. This chain connects TRBV9 to TRBJ2-5, with a weak D call TRBD1 (6 bases). The CDR3 is 16 residues long. Germline V gene lookup returns CDR1 SGDLS and CDR2 YYNGEE. The ends were cut back, 0 bases at V and 2 bases at J, with 14 bases in the middle.

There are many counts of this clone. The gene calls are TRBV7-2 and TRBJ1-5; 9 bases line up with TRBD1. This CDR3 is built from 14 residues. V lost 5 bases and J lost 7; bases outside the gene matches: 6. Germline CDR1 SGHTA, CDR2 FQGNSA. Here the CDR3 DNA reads TGTGCCAGCAGCCCACAGGGGGCCGGACAGCCCCAGCATTTT. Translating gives CASSPQGAGQPQHF. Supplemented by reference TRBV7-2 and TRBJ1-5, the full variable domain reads GAGVSQSPSNKVTEKGKDVELRCDPISGHTALYWYRQSLGQGLEFLIYFQGNSAPDKSGLPSDRFSAERTGGSVSTLTIQRTQQEDSAVYLCASSPQGAGQPQHFGDGTRLSIL.

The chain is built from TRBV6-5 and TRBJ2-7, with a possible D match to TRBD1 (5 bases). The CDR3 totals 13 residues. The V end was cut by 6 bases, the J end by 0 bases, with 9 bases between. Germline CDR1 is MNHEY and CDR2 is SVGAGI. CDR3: CASRQDLSYEQYF. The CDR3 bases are TGTGCCAGCAGACAGGATCTCTCCTACGAGCAGTACTTC.

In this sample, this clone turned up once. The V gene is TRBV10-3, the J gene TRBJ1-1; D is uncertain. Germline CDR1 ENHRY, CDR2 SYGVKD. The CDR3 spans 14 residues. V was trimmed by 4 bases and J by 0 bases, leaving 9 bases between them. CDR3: CAISATGMNTEAFF. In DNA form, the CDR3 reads TGTGCCATCAGTGCTACCGGGATGAACACTGAAGCTTTCTTT.

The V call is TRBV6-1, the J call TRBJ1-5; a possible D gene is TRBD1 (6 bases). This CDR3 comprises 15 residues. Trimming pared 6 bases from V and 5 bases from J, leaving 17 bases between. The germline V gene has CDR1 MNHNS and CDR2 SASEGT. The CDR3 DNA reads TGTGCCAGCAGGCAACAGGGTGTTGCCCATCAGCCCCAGCATTTT. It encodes CASRQQGVAHQPQHF.

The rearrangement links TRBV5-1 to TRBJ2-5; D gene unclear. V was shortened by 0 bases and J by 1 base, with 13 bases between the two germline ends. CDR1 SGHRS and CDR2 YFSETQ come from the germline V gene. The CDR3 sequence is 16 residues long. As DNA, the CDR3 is TGCGCCAGCAGCTTGGGCGCCCTCGGTCCCCAAGAGACCCAGTACTTC. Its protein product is CASSLGALGPQETQYF.

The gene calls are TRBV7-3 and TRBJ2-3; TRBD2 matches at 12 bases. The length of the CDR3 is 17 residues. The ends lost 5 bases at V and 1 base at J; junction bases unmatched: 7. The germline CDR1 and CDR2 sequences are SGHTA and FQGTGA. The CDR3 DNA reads TGTGCCAGCAGCCACCGGACTAGCGGGGACCGCACAGATACGCAGTATTTT. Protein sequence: CASSHRTSGDRTDTQYF.